This entry lists 23 T cell receptor beta chains sequenced from one sample in a study of blood T cell repertoires in COVID-19. Here immunoSEQ multiplex PCR was the method, and the copy in TCRdb shows in-frame clones only, minus some. Of about 300,000 clones detected, around 88% appear once; the ten largest clones hold 6.9%. Sequencing used peripheral blood. The receptors come from a woman under 40 who had recovered from COVID-19.

The chain links TRBV5-1 to TRBJ2-7; D is perhaps TRBD2 (6 bases). The CDR3 is 13 amino acids. Trimming took off 4 bases at V and 6 bases at J, with 14 bases between the two ends. Germline V gene sequence: CDR1 SGHRS, CDR2 YFSETQ. This CDR3 reads CASSEPGAREQYF. For the CDR3, the DNA is TGCGCCAGCAGCGAACCGGGAGCACGCGAGCAGTACTTC.

This chain connects TRBV6-4 to TRBJ1-6; 9 nucleotides match TRBD1. Germline V gives CDR1 MRHNA, CDR2 SNTAGT. J lost 7 bases, V lost 2 bases, and 3 bases had no gene match. There are 15 residues in the CDR3. The CDR3 coding sequence is TGTGCCAGCAGTGACACAGGGGGCGCGAATTCACCCCTCCACTTT. The encoded protein is CASSDTGGANSPLHF.

The genes are TRBV10-3 and TRBJ2-5; TRBD1 aligns across 7 bases. Germline V CDR1 and CDR2: ENHRY, SYGVKD. V was clipped by 9 bases and J by 1 base; unmatched bases: 8. The CDR3 spans 14 residues. The CDR3 region has the DNA TGTGCCATTTCCTCAGGGGGTGCCCAAGAGACCCAGTACTTC. This gives the protein CAISSGGAQETQYF.

This clone appeared a single time. This chain connects TRBV7-8 to TRBJ2-6, with a weak D call TRBD1 (6 bases). V was shortened by 2 bases and J by 0 bases, with 11 bases between the two germline ends. This CDR3 contains 17 residues. Germline assignment: CDR1 SGHVS and CDR2 FQNEAQ. The CDR3: CASSLSGQISGANVLTF. CDR3 nucleotide sequence: TGTGCCAGCAGCTTATCCGGACAGATCTCTGGGGCCAACGTCCTGACTTTC.

This chain links TRBV6-1 with TRBJ1-5; D unresolved. Trimming left V 1 base short and J 6 bases short, with 10 bases between. The germline V gene has CDR1 MNHNS and CDR2 SASEGT. The CDR3 runs to 14 residues. CDR3 residues: CASSEVADGQPQHF. The CDR3 nucleotides read TGTGCCAGCAGTGAAGTGGCAGATGGTCAGCCCCAGCATTTT.

The J gene is TRBJ2-2, the V gene TRBV11-2; 12 bases match TRBD2. With 8 bases clipped from V and 6 bases from J, the junction kept 7 bases outside the gene matches. The CDR3 sequence is 15 residues long. Per the germline V gene, CDR1 is SGHAT and CDR2 is FQNNGV. CDR3 sequence: CASGEGLAGAGELFF. In DNA form, the CDR3 reads TGTGCCAGCGGGGAGGGACTAGCGGGTGCCGGGGAGCTGTTTTTT.

V and J are TRBV13 and TRBJ1-1, with D maybe TRBD1 (5 bases). The germline V gene has CDR1 PRHDT and CDR2 FYEKMQ (reference sequence). V was cut by 0 bases and J by 4 bases, with 12 bases left in between. The CDR3 length is 15 residues. This CDR3 is CASSLGSAGFTEAFF. CDR3 sequence (DNA): TGTGCCAGCAGCTTAGGCTCTGCAGGGTTCACTGAAGCTTTCTTT.

This chain joins TRBV14 and TRBJ1-2; D perhaps matches TRBD1 (5 bases). Germline V gives CDR1 SGHDN, CDR2 FVKESK. The CDR3 is made up of 15 amino acids. The V end lost 0 bases, the J end lost 4 bases, and 12 bases lay between the germline ends. CDR3: CASSQEADRVYGYTF. The CDR3 bases are TGTGCCAGCAGCCAAGAGGCCGACAGAGTCTATGGCTACACCTTC.

The chain combines TRBV13 with TRBJ2-7; 8 bases agree with TRBD1. The length of the CDR3 is 20 residues. V lost 5 bases and J lost 0; bases outside the gene matches: 21. CDR1 is PRHDT, CDR2 FYEKMQ, per germline (reference sequence). The CDR3 loop reads CASSLRGGTGRYIPSYEQYF. The CDR3 coding sequence is TGTGCCAGCAGCCTCCGGGGCGGGACAGGTCGATATATCCCCTCCTACGAGCAGTACTTC.

The chain joins TRBV19 to TRBJ1-3; TRBD1 might be the D (6 bases). The germline V and J ends were trimmed by 6 bases and 0 bases, with 15 bases remaining between them. This CDR3 is built from 16 residues. Looked up from germline, CDR1 is LNHDA and CDR2 is SQIVND (reference sequence). The CDR3 sequence is CASSLQGLSSGNTIYF. CDR3 bases: TGTGCCAGTAGCCTACAGGGATTAAGCTCTGGAAACACCATATATTTT.

The rearrangement joins TRBV7-7 to TRBJ2-5; 9 positions agree with TRBD1. This CDR3 has 16 amino acids. Germline V gene data show CDR1 as SSHAT and CDR2 as FNYEAQ (reference sequence). The V gene end was trimmed by 0 bases and the J gene end by 5 bases; junction bases not matched to a gene: 7. CDR3 sequence reads: CASSLAPQGAGETQYF. CDR3 DNA sequence: TGTGCCAGCAGCTTAGCCCCACAGGGGGCGGGCGAGACCCAGTACTTC.

V and J are TRBV11-2 and TRBJ2-7, with 8 bases identical to TRBD1. CDR1 and CDR2 (germline): SGHAT, FQNNGV. This CDR3 comprises 13 residues. V was clipped by 5 bases and J by 6 bases; unmatched bases: 6. The CDR3 region is CASSIQGAFEQYF. CDR3 nucleotides: TGTGCCAGCAGCATCCAGGGGGCCTTCGAGCAGTACTTC.

CDR3 nucleotide sequence: TGTGCCAGCAGTTCCCCCGGGAGCAATCAGCCCCAGCATTTT. This gives the protein CASSSPGSNQPQHF. The chain combines TRBV28 with TRBJ1-5; no firm D call. Trimming removed 4 bases at V and 1 base at J, with 8 bases between. The germline gives CDR1 MDHEN, CDR2 SYDVKM. The CDR3 loop spans 14 amino acids.

This chain uses TRBV9 with TRBJ1-1; D perhaps matches TRBD1 (6 bases). This CDR3 spans 15 amino acids. The germline CDR1 and CDR2 sequences are SGDLS and YYNGEE. V was shortened by 1 base and J by 0 bases, with 10 bases between the two germline ends. The CDR3 DNA is TGTGCCAGCAGCGTACAAGGGACAATGAACACTGAAGCTTTCTTT. Its protein product is CASSVQGTMNTEAFF.

In nucleotides, the CDR3 is TGTGCCACCAGTGGAGCCGGGACAGGGGGTTACGAGCAGTACTTC. As protein: CATSGAGTGGYEQYF. The rearrangement joins TRBV24-1 to TRBJ2-7; 11 bases fit TRBD1. Germline assignment: CDR1 KGHDR and CDR2 SFDVKD. Trimming cost V 5 bases and J 4 bases; bases outside gene matches: 6. The CDR3 runs to 15 residues.

V gene TRBV5-1 combines with J gene TRBJ1-1; 8 nucleotides agree with TRBD1. This CDR3 spans 14 amino acids. The V segment lost 4 bases and the J segment 4 bases; nucleotides outside the gene matches: 6. The germline V gene has CDR1 SGHRS and CDR2 YFSETQ. The CDR3 nucleotides read TGCGCCAGCAGCCGTCAGGGGGCTGGCACTGAAGCTTTCTTT. This gives the protein CASSRQGAGTEAFF. Looking up the rest from reference TRBV5-1 and TRBJ1-1 gives the full variable domain: KAGVTQTPRYLIKTRGQQVTLSCSPISGHRSVSWYQQTPGQGLQFLFEYFSETQRNKGNFPGRFSGRQFSNSRSEMNVSTLELGDSALYLCASSRQGAGTEAFFGQGTRLTVV.

The chain combines TRBV28 with TRBJ2-2; 8 bases agree with TRBD1. CDR1 MDHEN and CDR2 SYDVKM come from the germline V gene. After removal of 6 bases from V and 5 bases from J, the junction contained 8 bases not matched to a gene. The CDR3 is made up of 15 amino acids. CDR3 protein: CASSAGGMVTGELFF. CDR3 nucleotides: TGTGCCAGCAGCGCAGGGGGCATGGTGACCGGGGAGCTGTTTTTT.

The V gene is TRBV6-5, the J gene TRBJ1-2; a weak D match, TRBD1 (5 bases). Trimming pared 5 bases from V and 1 base from J, leaving 8 bases between. The CDR3 sequence is 13 residues long. The germline CDR1 and CDR2 sequences are MNHEY and SVGAGI. CDR3 DNA: TGTGCCAGCAGTCAACAGGTTAACTATGGCTACACCTTC. Protein sequence: CASSQQVNYGYTF.

The V gene is TRBV28, the J gene TRBJ1-6; 8 bases are shared with TRBD1. V was clipped by 5 bases and J by 9 bases; unmatched bases: 9. The CDR3 sequence is 15 residues long. Germline V gives CDR1 MDHEN, CDR2 SYDVKM. CDR3 sequence: CASSITGQGGSPLHF. DNA for the CDR3: TGTGCCAGCAGTATTACCGGACAGGGTGGTTCACCCCTCCACTTT.

The chain is built from TRBV18 and TRBJ1-4; D is undetermined. The CDR3 has 15 amino acids. Germline V CDR1 and CDR2: KGHSH, LQKENI. The V gene lost 2 bases and the J gene lost 0 bases, with 7 bases spanning the gap. The CDR3 sequence: CASSPVLATNEKLFF. The CDR3 region has the DNA TGTGCCAGCTCACCAGTCCTCGCAACTAATGAAAAACTGTTTTTT.

This clone was detected only a few times. The chain links TRBV6-4 to TRBJ2-2; TRBD2 is a possible D gene (6 bases). This CDR3 spans 13 amino acids. Germline loops: CDR1 MRHNA, CDR2 SNTAGT. V was shortened by 6 bases and J by 3 bases, with 8 bases between the two germline ends. The CDR3 sequence: CASRGEDTGELFF. The CDR3 bases are TGTGCCAGCAGAGGGGAGGACACCGGGGAGCTGTTTTTT.

The rearrangement uses TRBV5-8 and TRBJ2-5; D is perhaps TRBD2 (5 bases). The germline V gene has CDR1 SGHTS and CDR2 YDEGEE. This CDR3 contains 14 residues. V lost 0 bases and J lost 5, with 11 bases in between. CDR3 coding DNA: TGTGCCAGCAGCTTGGGCCTAGCTCGGGAGACCCAGTACTTC. Protein sequence: CASSLGLARETQYF.

This clone was observed a single time. CDR3 sequence: CASRGQSTDTQYF. CDR3 bases: TGTGCCAGTAGGGGACAGAGCACAGATACGCAGTATTTT. The chain couples TRBV19 to TRBJ2-3; TRBD1 matches 7 bases. J was trimmed by 0 bases and V by 6 bases; bases with no gene match: 0. This CDR3 contains 13 residues. Germline CDR1 and CDR2: LNHDA and SQIVND (reference sequence).